These 9 T cell receptor beta chains were sequenced from one sample in a study of shared clonotypes between healthy human individuals (dated by TCRdb to about 2020). The library was produced with the immunoSEQ multiplex PCR assay. In TCRdb, the immuneACCESS table is reduced to in-frame sequences with V and J assigned. These tables do not hold every clone; where another copy was compared, an unresolved V gene accounts for under half, and the others remain unexplained. This sample comprises about 580,000 clones, 95% to 98% of them detected only once. The ten top clones hold approximately 0.3% of the sample. CD8 naive samples consisted of CD45RO-negative cells that were positively selected for CCR7, yielding a CD45RA+CCR7+ population without TemRA cells. Sequences were obtained from naive CD8+ T cells sorted from blood. The sample's cell subset or site label is to be understood as: CD45RA+CCR7+. The origin of the receptors is a man aged 25-45 years in good health.

The J gene is TRBJ1-1, the V gene TRBV7-9; D call uncertain. With 3 bases removed from V and 3 bases from J, the gap between germline ends came to 14 bases. This CDR3 has 15 residues. Per the germline V gene, CDR1 is SEHNR and CDR2 is FQNEAQ (reference sequence). The CDR3, as DNA: TGTGCCAGCAGCTTTCTCCGAGGACGGGACACTGAAGCTTTCTTT. Translating it yields CASSFLRGRDTEAFF.

The chain employs TRBV13 and TRBJ2-2, with D unresolved. The CDR3 is 14 amino acids. V was shortened by 5 bases and J by 1 base, with 8 bases between the two germline ends. From germline, CDR1 is PRHDT and CDR2 FYEKMQ (reference sequence). The CDR3 loop is CASSPPENTGELFF. The CDR3 nucleotides are TGTGCCAGCAGCCCCCCCGAGAACACCGGGGAGCTGTTTTTT. Full variable domain (outside the CDR3, taken from reference TRBV13 and TRBJ2-2): AAGVIQSPRHLIKEKRETATLKCYPIPRHDTVYWYQQGPGQDPQFLISFYEKMQSDKGSIPDRFSAQQFSDYHSELNMSSLELGDSALYFCASSPPENTGELFFGEGSRLTVL.

The chain couples TRBV29-1 to TRBJ2-7; TRBD2 agrees at 10 bases. Per the germline V gene, CDR1 is SQVTM and CDR2 is ANQGSEA. V trimming: 4 bases; J trimming: 0 bases; junction bases outside the gene matches: 9. This CDR3 spans 16 amino acids. Here the CDR3 DNA reads TGCAGCGTTGTTTATCATCTAGCGGGAGTCTCCTACGAGCAGTACTTC. This codes for CSVVYHLAGVSYEQYF.

The rearrangement joins TRBV11-2 to TRBJ1-4; TRBD1 might be the D (6 bases). CDR1 is SGHAT, CDR2 FQNNGV, per germline. Trimming left V 1 base short and J 6 bases short, with 9 bases between. The CDR3 is 14 amino acids. CDR3 residues: CASSLGGPDEKLFF. The CDR3 DNA sequence: TGTGCCAGCAGCTTAGGGGGGCCGGATGAAAAACTGTTTTTT.

The chain joins TRBV27 to TRBJ2-3, with unresolved D. Trimming took off 5 bases at V and 1 base at J, with 7 bases between the two ends. This CDR3 comprises 13 residues. CDR1 is MNHEY, CDR2 SMNVEV, per germline (reference sequence). This CDR3 reads CASSTLGTDTQYF. As DNA, the CDR3 is TGTGCCAGCAGTACTCTGGGCACAGATACGCAGTATTTT.

In this sample, this clone turned up once. Other DNA variants within this sample encode the same CDR3. V gene TRBV15 combines with J gene TRBJ1-2; no reliable D call. Germline V lookup: CDR1 LNHNV, CDR2 YYDKDF (reference sequence). The CDR3 spans 13 residues. Trimming removed 0 bases from V and 4 bases from J, with 6 bases in between. The CDR3 loop is CATSRDRGYGYTF. DNA for the CDR3: TGTGCCACCAGCAGAGATCGGGGCTATGGCTACACCTTC.

V and J are TRBV2 and TRBJ1-2, with TRBD1 as a possible D gene (5 bases). Germline V lookup: CDR1 SNHLY, CDR2 FYNNEI. V shed 5 bases and J shed 4 bases, with 17 bases lying between them. The CDR3 extends over 15 amino acids. This CDR3 reads CASSTTRDGGYGYTF. CDR3 in DNA: TGTGCCAGCAGTACTACCAGGGACGGCGGCTATGGCTACACCTTC.

V is TRBV27 and J is TRBJ2-7, with a possible D match to TRBD2 (5 bases). CDR3 length equals 14 residues. V gave up 6 bases and J gave up 2 bases, with 14 bases separating them. CDR1 MNHEY and CDR2 SMNVEV come from the germline V gene (reference sequence). The CDR3: CASRLEGAPYEQYF. CDR3 DNA sequence: TGTGCCAGCAGATTAGAGGGTGCCCCCTACGAGCAGTACTTC.

The rearrangement uses TRBV5-4 and TRBJ2-1; the D is unclear. The length of the CDR3 is 12 residues. Deletions cut 2 bases from V and 5 bases from J, with 5 bases between. Germline V gene data show CDR1 as SGHNT and CDR2 as YYREEE (reference sequence). The CDR3, as DNA: TGTGCCAGCAGCTTCGGCAACAATGAGCAGTTCTTC. Translation: CASSFGNNEQFF. The variable domain in full, with the rest retrieved from reference TRBV5-4 and TRBJ2-1, is ETGVTQSPTHLIKTRGQQVTLRCSSQSGHNTVSWYQQALGQGPQFIFQYYREEENGRGNFPPRFSGLQFPNYSSELNVNALELDDSALYLCASSFGNNEQFFGPGTRLTVL.